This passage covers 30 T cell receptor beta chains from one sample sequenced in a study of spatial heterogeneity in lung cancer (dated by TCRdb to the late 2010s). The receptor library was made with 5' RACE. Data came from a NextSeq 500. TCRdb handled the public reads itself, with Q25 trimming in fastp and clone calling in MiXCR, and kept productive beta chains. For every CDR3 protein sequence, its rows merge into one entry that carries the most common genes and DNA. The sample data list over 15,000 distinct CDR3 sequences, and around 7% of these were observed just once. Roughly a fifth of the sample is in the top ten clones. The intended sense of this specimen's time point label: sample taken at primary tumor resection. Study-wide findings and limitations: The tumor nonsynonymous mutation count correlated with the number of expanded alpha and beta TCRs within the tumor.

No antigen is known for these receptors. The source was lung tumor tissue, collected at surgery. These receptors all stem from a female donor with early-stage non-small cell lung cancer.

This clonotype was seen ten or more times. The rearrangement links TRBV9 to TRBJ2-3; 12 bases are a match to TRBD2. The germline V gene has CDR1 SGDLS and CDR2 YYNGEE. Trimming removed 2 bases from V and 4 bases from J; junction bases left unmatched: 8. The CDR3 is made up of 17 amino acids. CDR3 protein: CASSVDWTSGAADTQYF. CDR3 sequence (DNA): TGTGCCAGCAGCGTTGATTGGACTAGCGGGGCAGCAGATACGCAGTATTTT.

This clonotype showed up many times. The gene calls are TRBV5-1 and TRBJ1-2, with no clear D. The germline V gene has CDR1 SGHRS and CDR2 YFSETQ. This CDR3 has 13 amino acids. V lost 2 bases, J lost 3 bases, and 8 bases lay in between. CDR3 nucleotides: TGCGCCAGCAGCTTCGAAGGAGACTATGGCTACACCTTC. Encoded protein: CASSFEGDYGYTF.

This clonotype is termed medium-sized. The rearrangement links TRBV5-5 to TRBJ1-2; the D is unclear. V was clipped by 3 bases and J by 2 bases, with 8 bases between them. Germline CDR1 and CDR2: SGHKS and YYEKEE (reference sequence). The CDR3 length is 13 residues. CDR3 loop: CASSSGINYGYTF. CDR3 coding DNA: TGTGCCAGCAGCTCCGGGATAAACTATGGCTACACCTTC.

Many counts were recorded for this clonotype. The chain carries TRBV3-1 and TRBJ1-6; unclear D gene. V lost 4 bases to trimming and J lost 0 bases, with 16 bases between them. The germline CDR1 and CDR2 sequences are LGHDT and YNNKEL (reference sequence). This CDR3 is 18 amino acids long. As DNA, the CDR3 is TGTGCCAGCAGCCGAAAGGCCCTTCCGAGCTCCTATAATTCACCCCTCCACTTT. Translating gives CASSRKALPSSYNSPLHF. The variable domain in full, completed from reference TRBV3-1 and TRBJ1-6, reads DTAVSQTPKYLVTQMGNDKSIKCEQNLGHDTMYWYKQDSKKFLKIMFSYNNKELIINETVPNRFSPKSPDKAHLNLHINSLELGDSAVYFCASSRKALPSSYNSPLHFGNGTRLTVT.

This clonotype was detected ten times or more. The CDR3 DNA sequence: TGTGCCAGCAGTTTCAAAGCGACTAGCACAGATACGCAGTATTTT. Protein sequence: CASSFKATSTDTQYF. The rearrangement links TRBV28 to TRBJ2-3; no firm D call. The V end lost 3 bases, the J end lost 0 bases, and 10 bases lay between the germline ends. Germline V gives CDR1 MDHEN, CDR2 SYDVKM. The CDR3 is made up of 15 amino acids. The full variable domain, with the rest looked up from reference TRBV28 and TRBJ2-3, is DVKVTQSSRYLVKRTGEKVFLECVQDMDHENMFWYRQDPGLGLRLIYFSYDVKMKEKGDIPEGYSVSREKKERFSLILESASTNQTSMYLCASSFKATSTDTQYFGPGTRLTVL.

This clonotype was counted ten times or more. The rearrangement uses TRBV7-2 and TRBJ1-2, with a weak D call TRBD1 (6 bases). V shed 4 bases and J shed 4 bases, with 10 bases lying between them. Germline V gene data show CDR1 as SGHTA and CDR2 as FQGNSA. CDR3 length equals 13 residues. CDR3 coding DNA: TGTGCCAGCAGCTCCGGACAGCTCTATGGCTACACCTTC. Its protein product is CASSSGQLYGYTF.

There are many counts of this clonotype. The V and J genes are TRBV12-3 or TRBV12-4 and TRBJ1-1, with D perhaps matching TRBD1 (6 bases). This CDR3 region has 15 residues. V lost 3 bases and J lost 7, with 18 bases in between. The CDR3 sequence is CASSFTLGGVIEAFF. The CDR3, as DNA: TGTGCCAGCAGTTTTACCCTTGGGGGCGTGATTGAAGCTTTCTTT.

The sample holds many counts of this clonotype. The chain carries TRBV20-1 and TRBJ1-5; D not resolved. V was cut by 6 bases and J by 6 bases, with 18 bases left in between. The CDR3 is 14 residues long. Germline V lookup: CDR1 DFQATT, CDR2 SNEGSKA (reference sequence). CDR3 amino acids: CSAPAASGSQPQHF. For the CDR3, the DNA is TGCAGTGCCCCGGCGGCGTCAGGCAGTCAGCCCCAGCATTTT.

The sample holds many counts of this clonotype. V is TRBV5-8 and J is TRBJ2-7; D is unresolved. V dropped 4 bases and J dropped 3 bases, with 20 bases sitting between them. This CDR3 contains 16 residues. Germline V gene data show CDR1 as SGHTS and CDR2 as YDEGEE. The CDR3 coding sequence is TGTGCCAGCAGCCTCAACACCCTCCTTGGGGACTACGAGCAGTACTTC. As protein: CASSLNTLLGDYEQYF.

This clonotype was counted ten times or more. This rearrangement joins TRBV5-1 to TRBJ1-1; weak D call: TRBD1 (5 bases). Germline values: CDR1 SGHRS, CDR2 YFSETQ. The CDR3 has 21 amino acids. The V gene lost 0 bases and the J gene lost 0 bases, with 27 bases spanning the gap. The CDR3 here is CASSLARGRRRTGGLNTEAFF. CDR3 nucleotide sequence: TGCGCCAGCAGCTTGGCCCGGGGCAGGCGACGAACCGGTGGGCTGAACACTGAAGCTTTCTTT. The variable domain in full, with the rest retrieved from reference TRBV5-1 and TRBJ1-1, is KAGVTQTPRYLIKTRGQQVTLSCSPISGHRSVSWYQQTPGQGLQFLFEYFSETQRNKGNFPGRFSGRQFSNSRSEMNVSTLELGDSALYLCASSLARGRRRTGGLNTEAFFGQGTRLTVV.

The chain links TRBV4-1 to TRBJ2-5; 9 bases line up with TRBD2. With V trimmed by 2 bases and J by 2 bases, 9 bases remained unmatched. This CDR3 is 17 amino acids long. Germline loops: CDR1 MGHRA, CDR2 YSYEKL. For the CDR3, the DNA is TGCGCCAGCAGCCAACCTAGGGGAGCGGGGGGACAAGAGACCCAGTACTTC. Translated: CASSQPRGAGGQETQYF.

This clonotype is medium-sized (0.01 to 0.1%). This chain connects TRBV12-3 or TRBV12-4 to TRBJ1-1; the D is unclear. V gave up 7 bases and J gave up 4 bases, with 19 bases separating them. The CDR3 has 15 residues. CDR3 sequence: CASNERASGFTEAFF. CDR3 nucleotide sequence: TGTGCCAGCAATGAGAGGGCCTCGGGGTTCACTGAAGCTTTCTTT.

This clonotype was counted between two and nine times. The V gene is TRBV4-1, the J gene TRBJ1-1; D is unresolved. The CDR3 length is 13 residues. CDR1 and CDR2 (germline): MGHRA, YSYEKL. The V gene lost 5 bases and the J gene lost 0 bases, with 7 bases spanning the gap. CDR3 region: CASSGTMNTEAFF. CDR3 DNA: TGCGCCAGCAGCGGTACCATGAACACTGAAGCTTTCTTT.

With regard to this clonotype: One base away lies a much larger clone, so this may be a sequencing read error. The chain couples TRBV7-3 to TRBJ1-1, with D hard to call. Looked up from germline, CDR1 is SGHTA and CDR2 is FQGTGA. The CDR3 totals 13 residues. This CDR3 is CVSSLYMNTEAFF. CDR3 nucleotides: TGTGTCAGCAGCTTATACATGAACACTGAAGCTTTCTTT.

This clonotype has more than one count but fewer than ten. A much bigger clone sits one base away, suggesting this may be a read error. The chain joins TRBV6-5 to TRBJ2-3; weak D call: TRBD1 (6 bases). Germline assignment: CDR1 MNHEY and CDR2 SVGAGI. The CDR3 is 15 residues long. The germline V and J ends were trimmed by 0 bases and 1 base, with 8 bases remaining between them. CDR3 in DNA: TGTGCCAGCAGTTACTCGGCAGGGGGCACAGATACGCAGTATTTT. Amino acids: CASSYSAGGTDTQYF.

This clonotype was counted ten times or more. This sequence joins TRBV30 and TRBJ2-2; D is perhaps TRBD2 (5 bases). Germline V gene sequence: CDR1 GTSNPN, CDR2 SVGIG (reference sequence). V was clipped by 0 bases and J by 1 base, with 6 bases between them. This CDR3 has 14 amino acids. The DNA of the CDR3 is TGTGCCTGGAGTGTCCGGGGGAACACCGGGGAGCTGTTTTTT. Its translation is CAWSVRGNTGELFF.

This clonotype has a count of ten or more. The CDR3 spells CATSAPGQGEIGANVLTF. CDR3 sequence (DNA): TGTGCCACCAGCGCACCGGGACAGGGGGAAATAGGGGCCAACGTCCTGACTTTC. The chain couples TRBV15 to TRBJ2-6; 11 positions match TRBD1. From germline, CDR1 is LNHNV and CDR2 YYDKDF (reference sequence). The length of the CDR3 is 18 residues. V lost 5 bases, J lost 4 bases, and 10 bases stayed unmatched.

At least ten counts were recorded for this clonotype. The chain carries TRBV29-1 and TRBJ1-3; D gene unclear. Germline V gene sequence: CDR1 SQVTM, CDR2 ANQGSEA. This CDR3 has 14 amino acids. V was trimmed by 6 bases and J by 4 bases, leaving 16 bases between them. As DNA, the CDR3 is TGCAGCGTAGAGGACGGAATCTCAGGAAACACCATATATTTT. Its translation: CSVEDGISGNTIYF.

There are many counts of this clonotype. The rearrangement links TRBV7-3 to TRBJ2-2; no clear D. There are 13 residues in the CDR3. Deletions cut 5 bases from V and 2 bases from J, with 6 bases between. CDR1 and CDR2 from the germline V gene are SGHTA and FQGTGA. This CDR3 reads CASSRTNTGELFF. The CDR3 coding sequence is TGTGCCAGCAGCCGTACAAACACCGGGGAGCTGTTTTTT.

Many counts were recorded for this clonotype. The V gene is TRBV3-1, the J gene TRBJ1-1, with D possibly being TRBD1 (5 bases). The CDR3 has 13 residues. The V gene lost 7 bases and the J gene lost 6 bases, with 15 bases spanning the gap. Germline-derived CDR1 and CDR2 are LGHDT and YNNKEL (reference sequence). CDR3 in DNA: TGTGCCAGCACCTTCGGGTGGGGGGCTGAAGCTTTCTTT. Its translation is CASTFGWGAEAFF.

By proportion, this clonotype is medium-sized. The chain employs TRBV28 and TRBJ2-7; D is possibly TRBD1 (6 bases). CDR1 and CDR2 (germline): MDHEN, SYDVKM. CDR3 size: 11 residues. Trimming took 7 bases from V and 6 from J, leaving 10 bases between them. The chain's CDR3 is CASTDRTEQYF. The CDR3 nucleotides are TGTGCCAGCACTGACAGGACCGAGCAGTACTTC.

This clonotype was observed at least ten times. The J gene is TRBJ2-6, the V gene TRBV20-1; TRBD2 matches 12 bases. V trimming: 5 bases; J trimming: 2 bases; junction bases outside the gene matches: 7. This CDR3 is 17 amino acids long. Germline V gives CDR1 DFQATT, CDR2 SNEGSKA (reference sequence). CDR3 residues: CSARPSGGAAGANVLTF. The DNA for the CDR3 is TGCAGTGCTCGGCCTAGCGGGGGGGCCGCTGGGGCCAACGTCCTGACTTTC.

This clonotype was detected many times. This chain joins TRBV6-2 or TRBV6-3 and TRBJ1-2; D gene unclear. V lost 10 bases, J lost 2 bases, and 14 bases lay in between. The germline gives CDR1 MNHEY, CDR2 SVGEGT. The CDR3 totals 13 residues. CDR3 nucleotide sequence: TGTGCCACCCCATCGACGGAAAACTATGGCTACACCTTC. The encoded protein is CATPSTENYGYTF.

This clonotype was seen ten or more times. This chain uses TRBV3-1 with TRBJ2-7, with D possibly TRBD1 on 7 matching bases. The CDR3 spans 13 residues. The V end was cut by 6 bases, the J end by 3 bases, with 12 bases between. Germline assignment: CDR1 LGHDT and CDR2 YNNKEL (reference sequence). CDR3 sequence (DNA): TGTGCCAGCAGTGCGGGGACAGACTACGAGCAGTACTTC. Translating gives CASSAGTDYEQYF.

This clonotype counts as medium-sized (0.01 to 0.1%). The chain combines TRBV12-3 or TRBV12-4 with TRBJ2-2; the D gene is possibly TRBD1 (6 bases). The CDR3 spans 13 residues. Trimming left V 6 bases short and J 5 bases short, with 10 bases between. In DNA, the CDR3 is TGTGCCAGCAGGGGGGCCGGTACCGGGGAGCTGTTTTTT. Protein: CASRGAGTGELFF.

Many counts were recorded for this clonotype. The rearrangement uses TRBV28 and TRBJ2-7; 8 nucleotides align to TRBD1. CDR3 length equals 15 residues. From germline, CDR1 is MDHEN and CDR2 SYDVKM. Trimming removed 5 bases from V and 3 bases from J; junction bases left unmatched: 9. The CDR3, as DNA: TGTGCCAGCAGTCCTCCAGGGACAGGTCACTACGAGCAGTACTTC. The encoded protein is CASSPPGTGHYEQYF.

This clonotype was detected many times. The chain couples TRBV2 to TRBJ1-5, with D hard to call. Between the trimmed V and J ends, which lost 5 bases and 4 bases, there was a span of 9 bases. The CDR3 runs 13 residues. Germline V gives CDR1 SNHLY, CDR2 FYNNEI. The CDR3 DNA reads TGTGCCAGCAGTAACTGGGCAAATCAGCCCCAGCATTTT. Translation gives CASSNWANQPQHF.

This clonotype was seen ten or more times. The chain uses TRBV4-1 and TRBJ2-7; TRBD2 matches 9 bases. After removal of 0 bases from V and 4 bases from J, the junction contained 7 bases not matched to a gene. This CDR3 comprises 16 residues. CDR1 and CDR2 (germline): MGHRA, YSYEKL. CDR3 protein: CASSQETSGDSYEQYF. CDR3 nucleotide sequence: TGCGCCAGCAGCCAAGAGACTAGCGGAGATTCTTACGAGCAGTACTTC.

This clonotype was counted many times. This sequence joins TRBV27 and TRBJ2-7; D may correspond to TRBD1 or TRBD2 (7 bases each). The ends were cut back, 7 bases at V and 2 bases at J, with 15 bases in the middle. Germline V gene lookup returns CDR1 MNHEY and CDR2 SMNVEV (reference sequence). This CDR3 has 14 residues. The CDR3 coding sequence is TGTGCCAGCACCGACAGGGAGGGTCCCTACGAGCAGTACTTC. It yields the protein CASTDREGPYEQYF.

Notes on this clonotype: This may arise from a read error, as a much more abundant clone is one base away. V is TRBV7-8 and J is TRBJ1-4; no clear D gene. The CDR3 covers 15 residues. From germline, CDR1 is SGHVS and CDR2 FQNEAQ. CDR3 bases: TGTGCCAGCAGCTTAGGGGCCCTACGGAATGAAAACCTGTTTTTT. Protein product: CASSLGALRNENLFF.